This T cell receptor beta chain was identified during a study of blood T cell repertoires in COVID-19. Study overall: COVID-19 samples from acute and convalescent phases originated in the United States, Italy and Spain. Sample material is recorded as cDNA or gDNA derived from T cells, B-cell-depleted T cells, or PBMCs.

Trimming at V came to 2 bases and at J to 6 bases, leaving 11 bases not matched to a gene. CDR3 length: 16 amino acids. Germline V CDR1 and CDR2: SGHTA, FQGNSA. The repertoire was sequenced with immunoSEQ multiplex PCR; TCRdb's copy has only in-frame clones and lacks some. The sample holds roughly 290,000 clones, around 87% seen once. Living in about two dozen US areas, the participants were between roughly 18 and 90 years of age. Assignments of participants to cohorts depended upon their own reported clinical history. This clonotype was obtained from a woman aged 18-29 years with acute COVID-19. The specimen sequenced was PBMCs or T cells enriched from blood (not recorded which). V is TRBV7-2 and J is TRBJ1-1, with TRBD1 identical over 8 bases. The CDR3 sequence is CASSLRQGLVSAEAFF. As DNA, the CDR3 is TGTGCCAGCAGCTTACGACAGGGGCTTGTTTCCGCTGAAGCTTTCTTT.